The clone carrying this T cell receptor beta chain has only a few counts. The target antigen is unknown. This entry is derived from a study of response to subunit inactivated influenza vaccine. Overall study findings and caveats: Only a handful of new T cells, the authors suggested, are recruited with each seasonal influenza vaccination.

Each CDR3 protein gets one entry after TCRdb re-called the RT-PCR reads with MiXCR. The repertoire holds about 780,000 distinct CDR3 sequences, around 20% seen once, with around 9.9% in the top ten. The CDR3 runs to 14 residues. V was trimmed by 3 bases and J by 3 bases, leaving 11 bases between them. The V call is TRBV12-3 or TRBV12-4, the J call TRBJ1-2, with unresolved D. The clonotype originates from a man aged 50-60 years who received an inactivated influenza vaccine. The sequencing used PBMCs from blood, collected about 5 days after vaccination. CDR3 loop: CASSFLVSHYGYTF. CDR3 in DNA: TGTGCCAGCAGTTTTCTGGTCTCTCACTATGGCTACACCTTC.